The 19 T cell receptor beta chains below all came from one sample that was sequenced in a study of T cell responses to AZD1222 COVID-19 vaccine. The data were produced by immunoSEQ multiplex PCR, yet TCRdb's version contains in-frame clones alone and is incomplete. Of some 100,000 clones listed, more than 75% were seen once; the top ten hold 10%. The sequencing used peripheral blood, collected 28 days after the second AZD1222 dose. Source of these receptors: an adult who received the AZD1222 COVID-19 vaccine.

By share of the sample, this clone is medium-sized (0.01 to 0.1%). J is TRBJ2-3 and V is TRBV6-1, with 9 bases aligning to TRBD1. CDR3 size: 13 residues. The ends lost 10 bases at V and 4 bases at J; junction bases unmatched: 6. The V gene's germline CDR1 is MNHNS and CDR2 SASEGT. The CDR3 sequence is CATGTGNADTQYF. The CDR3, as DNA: TGTGCCACCGGGACAGGGAATGCAGATACGCAGTATTTT.

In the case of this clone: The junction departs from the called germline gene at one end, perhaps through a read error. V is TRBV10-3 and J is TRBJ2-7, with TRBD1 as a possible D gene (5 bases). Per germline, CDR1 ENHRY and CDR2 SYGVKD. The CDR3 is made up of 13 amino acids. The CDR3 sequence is CATSSTERYEQYF. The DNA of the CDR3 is TGTGCCACCAGTTCGACAGAGCGCTACGAGCAGTACTTC.

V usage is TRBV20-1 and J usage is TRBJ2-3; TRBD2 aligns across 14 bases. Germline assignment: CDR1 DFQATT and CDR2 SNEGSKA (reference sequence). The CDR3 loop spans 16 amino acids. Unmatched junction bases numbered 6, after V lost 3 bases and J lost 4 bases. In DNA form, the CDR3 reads TGCAGTGCTAGTGGGACTAGCGGGAGAGACTCAGATACGCAGTATTTT. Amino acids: CSASGTSGRDSDTQYF.

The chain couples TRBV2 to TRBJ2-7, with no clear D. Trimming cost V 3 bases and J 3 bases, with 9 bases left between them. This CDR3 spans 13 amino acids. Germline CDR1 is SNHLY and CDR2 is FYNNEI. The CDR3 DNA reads TGTGCCAGCAGTGATCCAGCCAGCTACGAGCAGTACTTC. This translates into CASSDPASYEQYF.

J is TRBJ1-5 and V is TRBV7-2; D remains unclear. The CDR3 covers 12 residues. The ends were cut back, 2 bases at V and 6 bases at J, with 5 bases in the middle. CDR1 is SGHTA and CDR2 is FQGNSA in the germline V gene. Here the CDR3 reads CASSLLAQPQHF. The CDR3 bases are TGTGCCAGCAGCTTATTGGCTCAGCCCCAGCATTTT.

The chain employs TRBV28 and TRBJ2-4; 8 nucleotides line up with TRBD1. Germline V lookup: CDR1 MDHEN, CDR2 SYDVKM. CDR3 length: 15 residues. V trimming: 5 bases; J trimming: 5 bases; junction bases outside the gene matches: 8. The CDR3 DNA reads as TGTGCCAGCAGTGCCCCCGGGACAGGACAAAACATTCAGTACTTC. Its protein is CASSAPGTGQNIQYF.

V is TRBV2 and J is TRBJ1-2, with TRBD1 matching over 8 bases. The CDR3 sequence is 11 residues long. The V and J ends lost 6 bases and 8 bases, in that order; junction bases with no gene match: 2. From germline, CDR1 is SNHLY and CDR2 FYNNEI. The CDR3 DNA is TGTGCCAGCAGGAGGGACAGGGGCTACACCTTC. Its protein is CASRRDRGYTF.

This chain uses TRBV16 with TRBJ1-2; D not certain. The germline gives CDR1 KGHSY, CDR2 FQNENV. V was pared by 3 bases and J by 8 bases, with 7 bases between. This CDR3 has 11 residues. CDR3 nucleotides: TGTGCCAGCAGCCAGTTGTACGGCTACACCTTC. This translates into CASSQLYGYTF.

The CDR3 sequence is CASSLLAGLTDTQYF. The CDR3 nucleotides are TGTGCCAGCAGCCTCTTAGCGGGACTCACAGATACGCAGTATTTT. The chain links TRBV6-5 to TRBJ2-3, with 8 bases fitting TRBD2. Germline V CDR1 and CDR2: MNHEY, SVGAGI. Trimming cost V 6 bases and J 2 bases; bases outside gene matches: 7. The CDR3 is 15 residues long.

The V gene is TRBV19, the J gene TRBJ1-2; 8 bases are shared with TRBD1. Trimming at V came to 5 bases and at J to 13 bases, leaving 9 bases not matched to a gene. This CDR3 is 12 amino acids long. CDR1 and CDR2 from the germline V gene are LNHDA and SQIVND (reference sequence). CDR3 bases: TGTGCCAGTAGTCAACAGGGGGGTTACGGCACCTTC. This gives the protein CASSQQGGYGTF.

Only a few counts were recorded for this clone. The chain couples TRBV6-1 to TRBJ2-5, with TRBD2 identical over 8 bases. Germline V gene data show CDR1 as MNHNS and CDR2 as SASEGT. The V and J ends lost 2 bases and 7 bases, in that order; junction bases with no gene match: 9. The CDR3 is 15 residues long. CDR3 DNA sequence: TGTGCCAGCAGTGAATGGGCGGGGGGCAAAGGGACCCAGTACTTC. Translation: CASSEWAGGKGTQYF.

CDR3 residues: CASSRGQGEAFF. CDR3 sequence (DNA): TGCGCCAGCAGCCGTGGACAGGGCGAAGCTTTCTTT. The chain links TRBV5-1 to TRBJ1-1; 8 bases fit TRBD1. J gave up 8 bases and V 4 bases, and 4 bases lay outside the gene matches. CDR3 length: 12 residues. Germline CDR1 and CDR2: SGHRS and YFSETQ.

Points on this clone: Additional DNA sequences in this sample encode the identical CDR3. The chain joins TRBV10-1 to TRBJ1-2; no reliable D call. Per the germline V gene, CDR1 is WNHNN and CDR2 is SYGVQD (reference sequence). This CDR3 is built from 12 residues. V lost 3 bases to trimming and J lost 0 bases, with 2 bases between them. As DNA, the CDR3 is TGCGCCAGCAGTGATACTAACTATGGCTACACCTTC. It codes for CASSDTNYGYTF.

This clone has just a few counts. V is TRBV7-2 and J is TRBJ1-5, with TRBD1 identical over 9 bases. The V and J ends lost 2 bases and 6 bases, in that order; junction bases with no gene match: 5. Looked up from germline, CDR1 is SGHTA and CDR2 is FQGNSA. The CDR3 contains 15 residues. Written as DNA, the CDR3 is TGTGCCAGCAGCTTATTTGGGACAGGGATTCAGCCCCAGCATTTT. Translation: CASSLFGTGIQPQHF. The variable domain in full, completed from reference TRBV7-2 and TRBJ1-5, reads GAGVSQSPSNKVTEKGKDVELRCDPISGHTALYWYRQSLGQGLEFLIYFQGNSAPDKSGLPSDRFSAERTGGSVSTLTIQRTQQEDSAVYLCASSLFGTGIQPQHFGDGTRLSIL.

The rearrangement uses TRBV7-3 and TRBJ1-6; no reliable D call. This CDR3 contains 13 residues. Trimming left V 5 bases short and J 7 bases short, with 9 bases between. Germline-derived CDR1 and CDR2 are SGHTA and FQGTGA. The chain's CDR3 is CASSLLQNSPLHF. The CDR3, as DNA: TGTGCCAGCAGCCTCCTCCAGAATTCACCCCTCCACTTT.

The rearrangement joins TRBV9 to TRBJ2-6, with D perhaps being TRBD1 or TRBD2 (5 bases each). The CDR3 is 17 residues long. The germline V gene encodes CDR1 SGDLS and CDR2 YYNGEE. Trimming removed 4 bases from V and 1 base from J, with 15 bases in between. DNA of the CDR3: TGTGCCAGCAGCCCCTTTGGGGGAAGGTCTGGGGCCAACGTCCTGACTTTC. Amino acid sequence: CASSPFGGRSGANVLTF.

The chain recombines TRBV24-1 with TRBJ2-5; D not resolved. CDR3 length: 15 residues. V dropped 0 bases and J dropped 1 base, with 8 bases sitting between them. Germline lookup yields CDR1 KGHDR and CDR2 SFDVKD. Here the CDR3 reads CATSDLRKGQETQYF. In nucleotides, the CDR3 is TGTGCCACCAGTGATTTGCGAAAGGGCCAAGAGACCCAGTACTTC.

CDR3 nucleotides: TGTGCCAGCAGCTTGGCCAAAGCTGGAAAAGAGACCCAGTACTTC. Its translation: CASSLAKAGKETQYF. V gene TRBV5-4 combines with J gene TRBJ2-5; the D is unclear. V lost 0 bases and J 3 bases, leaving 12 bases between the germline ends. Germline V lookup: CDR1 SGHNT, CDR2 YYREEE (reference sequence). CDR3 length equals 15 residues.

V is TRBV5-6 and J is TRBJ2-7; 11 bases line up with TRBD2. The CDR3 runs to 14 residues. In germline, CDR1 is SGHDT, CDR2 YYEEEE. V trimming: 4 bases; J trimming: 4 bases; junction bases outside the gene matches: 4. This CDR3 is CASSAWTSGYEQYF. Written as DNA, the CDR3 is TGTGCCAGCAGCGCGTGGACTAGCGGGTACGAGCAGTACTTC.